The 21 T cell receptor beta chains below all came from one sample that was sequenced in a study of shared clonotypes between healthy human individuals. Profiling relied on immunoSEQ multiplex PCR, and the TCRdb table lists in-frame clones only, not all of them. The sample has about 2.2 million clones, about 92% seen once; the top ten hold 1.5% to 2%. CD45RO-negative, CCR7-selected cells formed the naive CD8 fraction, which excluded terminally differentiated effector memory CD45RA+ cells. The sequencing sample was made of naive CD8+ T cells from PBMCs. The receptors derive from a man aged 18 to 29 in good health. Some clones in this sample may be carry-over from other donors' samples.

This chain joins TRBV7-9 and TRBJ1-5; 7 nucleotides agree with TRBD1. The CDR3 totals 15 residues. Germline CDR1 SEHNR, CDR2 FQNEAQ (reference sequence). V dropped 1 base and J dropped 7; count of bases not matched to a gene: 7. The CDR3 bases are TGTGCCAGCAGCTTAGGACAGGGCTTAGGGCAGCCCCAGCATTTT. Translation gives CASSLGQGLGQPQHF.

A remark on this clone: This CDR3 is also generated by other DNA sequences in the sample. The genes are TRBV7-9 and TRBJ2-5; D not resolved. The CDR3 totals 14 residues. Looked up from germline, CDR1 is SEHNR and CDR2 is FQNEAQ (reference sequence). The V end was cut by 1 base, the J end by 2 bases, with 8 bases between. CDR3 region: CASSLGLGQETQYF. In DNA form, the CDR3 reads TGTGCCAGCAGCTTAGGGCTGGGGCAAGAGACCCAGTACTTC.

This rearrangement joins TRBV25-1 to TRBJ2-5; tentative D call: TRBD2 (5 bases). The better agreement between TRBJ2-7 and the DNA end casts doubt on the J call. This CDR3 has 13 residues. Germline V lookup: CDR1 MGHDK, CDR2 SYGVNS. The CDR3 region has the DNA TGTGCCAGCAGTGAGGGCGGGTCCTACGAGCAGTACTTC. Protein: CASSEGGSYEQYF.

The rearrangement links TRBV5-1 to TRBJ2-2; 9 nucleotides line up with TRBD2. The V and J ends lost 0 bases and 7 bases, in that order; junction bases with no gene match: 13. Germline assignment: CDR1 SGHRS and CDR2 YFSETQ. This CDR3 comprises 18 residues. The CDR3 nucleotides read TGCGCCAGCAGCTTGGCGGGTAGCGGGAGTGCATCTGGCGGGGAGCTGTTTTTT. This translates into CASSLAGSGSASGGELFF.

This clone was counted once. The V call is TRBV19, the J call TRBJ2-5; TRBD1 might be the D (6 bases). The germline V gene has CDR1 LNHDA and CDR2 SQIVND (reference sequence). This CDR3 contains 12 residues. Trimming removed 7 bases from V and 2 bases from J, with 8 bases in between. The CDR3 nucleotides read TGTGCCAGTACGGACAGTCAAGAGACCCAGTACTTC. Translating gives CASTDSQETQYF.

Notes on this clone: The sample contains more than one DNA sequence encoding this CDR3. V is TRBV4-3 and J is TRBJ2-7, with TRBD1 matching 7 bases. The V gene end was trimmed by 1 base and the J gene end by 3 bases; junction bases not matched to a gene: 6. From germline, CDR1 is LGHNA and CDR2 YSLEER. The CDR3 consists of 15 residues. CDR3 loop: CASSQGSTGSYEQYF. The CDR3 nucleotides are TGCGCCAGCAGCCAAGGATCGACAGGGAGCTACGAGCAGTACTTC.

The rearrangement links TRBV9 to TRBJ2-3; D assignment may be TRBD1 or TRBD2 (5 bases each). The germline V gene has CDR1 SGDLS and CDR2 YYNGEE. The ends were cut back, 0 bases at V and 1 base at J, with 12 bases in the middle. The CDR3 covers 16 residues. Here the CDR3 DNA reads TGTGCCAGCAGCGTAGAGCAGGGACCCCGCACAGATACGCAGTATTTT. Protein sequence: CASSVEQGPRTDTQYF.

In nucleotides, the CDR3 is TGTGCCAGCACAAGACTCAGTATCGGGGTCTACAATGAGCAGTTCTTC. It is translated as CASTRLSIGVYNEQFF. The genes are TRBV28 and TRBJ2-1; weak D call: TRBD2 (5 bases). This CDR3 has 16 amino acids. V lost 7 bases and J 3 bases, leaving 19 bases between the germline ends. Germline assignment: CDR1 MDHEN and CDR2 SYDVKM. Filled out from reference TRBV28 and TRBJ2-1, the complete variable domain reads DVKVTQSSRYLVKRTGEKVFLECVQDMDHENMFWYRQDPGLGLRLIYFSYDVKMKEKGDIPEGYSVSREKKERFSLILESASTNQTSMYLCASTRLSIGVYNEQFFGPGTRLTVL.

V usage is TRBV19 and J usage is TRBJ2-2; 7 bases align to TRBD1. Germline assignment: CDR1 LNHDA and CDR2 SQIVND (reference sequence). Trimming cost V 1 base and J 4 bases; bases outside gene matches: 6. There are 16 residues in the CDR3. CDR3 in DNA: TGTGCCAGTAGTATAGTAGGGGGACAGTTCACCGGGGAGCTGTTTTTT. Its translation is CASSIVGGQFTGELFF.

V gene TRBV27 combines with J gene TRBJ2-1, with D perhaps TRBD2 (6 bases). The CDR3 length is 16 residues. The V end lost 1 base, the J end lost 4 bases, and 14 bases lay between the germline ends. Per germline, CDR1 MNHEY and CDR2 SMNVEV (reference sequence). Written as DNA, the CDR3 is TGTGCCAGCAGTTTATTCCCTAGCGAGACTTACAATGAGCAGTTCTTC. The encoded protein is CASSLFPSETYNEQFF.

As concerns this clone: The identical CDR3 is also encoded by other nucleotide sequences in the sample. The rearrangement links TRBV19 to TRBJ2-7; 10 bases are shared with TRBD1. Germline CDR1 reads LNHDA; CDR2 reads SQIVND (reference sequence). The junction had 2 bases not matched to a gene; V was cut back by 6 bases and J by 3 bases. The CDR3 consists of 13 residues. CDR3 nucleotides: TGTGCCAGTAGGGACAGGGGGAGCTACGAGCAGTACTTC. Residues: CASRDRGSYEQYF.

This sequence joins TRBV14 and TRBJ2-7; TRBD2 matches 7 bases. The CDR3 sequence is 16 residues long. V lost 0 bases and J lost 3; bases outside the gene matches: 8. In germline, CDR1 is SGHDN, CDR2 FVKESK. Written as DNA, the CDR3 is TGTGCCAGCAGCCAAGATCGTGCTAGCGGTAACTACGAGCAGTACTTC. It encodes CASSQDRASGNYEQYF.

V and J are TRBV5-1 and TRBJ2-6; D remains unclear. The V and J ends lost 3 bases and 0 bases respectively, with 13 bases between them. CDR3 length: 17 amino acids. Germline assignment: CDR1 SGHRS and CDR2 YFSETQ. CDR3 amino acids: CASSSWSRNSGANVLTF. Here the CDR3 DNA reads TGCGCCAGCAGCTCTTGGTCTCGGAACTCTGGGGCCAACGTCCTGACTTTC.

The chain carries TRBV10-3 and TRBJ2-5; no clear D gene. The CDR3 sequence is 14 residues long. Trimming shortened V by 1 base and J by 5 bases, and 11 bases separated the two germline ends. The germline V gene encodes CDR1 ENHRY and CDR2 SYGVKD. This chain's CDR3 is CAISELSGVETQYF. DNA for the CDR3: TGTGCCATCAGTGAGTTATCTGGGGTCGAGACCCAGTACTTC.

V gene TRBV7-9 combines with J gene TRBJ2-7; D is possibly TRBD2 (5 bases). Germline assignment: CDR1 SEHNR and CDR2 FQNEAQ (reference sequence). Trimming shortened V by 5 bases and J by 3 bases, and 17 bases separated the two germline ends. The CDR3 spans 15 residues. For the CDR3, the DNA is TGTGCCAGCAGCCTCTCAACGGGGAATCTCTACGAGCAGTACTTC. It is translated as CASSLSTGNLYEQYF.

The chain is built from TRBV28 and TRBJ1-4; possible D gene TRBD1, 5 bases. Deletions cut 0 bases from V and 7 bases from J, with 15 bases between. The CDR3 runs to 16 residues. Germline V gene sequence: CDR1 MDHEN, CDR2 SYDVKM. As DNA, the CDR3 is TGTGCCAGCAGTTTATGGACAGCTATTGCGGTTGAAAAACTGTTTTTT. This codes for CASSLWTAIAVEKLFF.

The count of this clone is one. This sequence joins TRBV4-3 and TRBJ2-7; 11 nucleotides line up with TRBD2. After removal of 1 base from V and 3 bases from J, the junction contained 2 bases not matched to a gene. The V gene's germline CDR1 is LGHNA and CDR2 YSLEER. The CDR3 is 15 amino acids. In DNA form, the CDR3 reads TGCGCCAGCAGCCAAGTGGGGACTAGCGGCTACGAGCAGTACTTC. This codes for CASSQVGTSGYEQYF.

The V gene is TRBV6-5, the J gene TRBJ1-1; D is perhaps TRBD1 (6 bases). The germline gives CDR1 MNHEY, CDR2 SVGAGI. The CDR3 is 15 amino acids. The germline V and J ends were trimmed by 2 bases and 0 bases, with 10 bases remaining between them. In DNA, the CDR3 is TGTGCCAGCAGTTACGGGGGCTGGGTGAACACTGAAGCTTTCTTT. Its translation: CASSYGGWVNTEAFF.

The V gene is TRBV9, the J gene TRBJ1-5; D unresolved. Trimming cost V 0 bases and J 7 bases, with 8 bases left between them. The germline CDR1 and CDR2 sequences are SGDLS and YYNGEE. This CDR3 is built from 13 residues. The CDR3 DNA reads TGTGCCAGCAGCGTAGGCGTAAAACAGCCCCAGCATTTT. Translated: CASSVGVKQPQHF.

A remark on this clone: Other DNA variants within this sample encode the same CDR3. The CDR3 DNA reads TGTGCCAGCAGCTCTAGCAATGAGCAGTTCTTC. Translating it yields CASSSSNEQFF. This chain links TRBV7-9 with TRBJ2-1; D unresolved. The CDR3 totals 11 residues. The V gene lost 4 bases and the J gene lost 6 bases, with 4 bases spanning the gap. CDR1 is SEHNR and CDR2 is FQNEAQ in the germline V gene (reference sequence). The full variable domain, completed using reference TRBV7-9 and TRBJ2-1, is DTGVSQNPRHKITKRGQNVTFRCDPISEHNRLYWYRQTLGQGPEFLTYFQNEAQLEKSRLLSDRFSAERPKGSFSTLEIQRTEQGDSAMYLCASSSSNEQFFGPGTRLTVL.

The chain combines TRBV6-5 with TRBJ2-2; D might be TRBD1 (5 bases). V was shortened by 0 bases and J by 3 bases, with 8 bases between the two germline ends. This CDR3 contains 15 residues. The germline CDR1 and CDR2 sequences are MNHEY and SVGAGI. The DNA of the CDR3 is TGTGCCAGCAGTTACTCGCGGACACACACCGGGGAGCTGTTTTTT. It specifies CASSYSRTHTGELFF.